Listed below are T cell receptor beta chains from one sample, sequenced in a study of T cells after posttransplantation cyclophosphamide. Clones were read by immunoSEQ multiplex PCR, and TCRdb kept only the in-frame ones, dropping some. The table includes approximately 5,000 clones, about 57% detected once. Sequenced sample: memory CD8+ T cells sorted from blood. All receptors derive from a woman aged 55-75 years in good health, CMV-negative, and a related stem cell transplant donor. The CDR3 runs from the conserved cysteine through the conserved F or W. Fields, in order: D gene, V gene, clone size, J gene, CDR3 DNA, CDR3 protein. The D gene is left open where the match is weak. The size entry is marked missing in some rows and otherwise reads once, few, many or a size class.

TRBD2,TRBV5-4,few,TRBJ2-1,TGTGCCAGCAGGCCTGACTCTAGCGGGGCTTCCTACAATGAGCAGTTCTTC,CASRPDSSGASYNEQFF
TRBD2,TRBV18,.,TRBJ2-1,TGTGCCAGCTCACCTGGTGCGGGAGGGTACAATGAGCAGTTCTTC,CASSPGAGGYNEQFF
.,TRBV6-5,.,TRBJ1-1,TGTGCCAGCAGTTACGAGGCCGTGAACACTGAAGCTTTCTTT,CASSYEAVNTEAFF
.,TRBV13,.,TRBJ2-7,TGTGCCAGCAGCTTAGGGGGCGGGTACGAGCAGTACTTC,CASSLGGGYEQYF
TRBD1,TRBV19,.,TRBJ2-7,TGTGCCAGTGGGACAGACTTCGAGCAGTACTTC,CASGTDFEQYF
TRBD1,TRBV19,.,TRBJ2-7,TGTGCCAGTAGTACGACAGGGGTATACGAGCAGTACTTC,CASSTTGVYEQYF
.,TRBV10-3,.,TRBJ1-3,TGTGCCGTCCACGTCACAGGGACTGGAAACACCATATATTTT,CAVHVTGTGNTIYF
TRBD2,TRBV7-2,large,TRBJ2-1,TGTGCCAGCAGCTTAGATCTGACTAGCGGATACAATGAGCAGTTCTTC,CASSLDLTSGYNEQFF
TRBD2,TRBV9,.,TRBJ2-5,TGTGCCAGCAGCGCTGGGACTAGCGGGGGACAAGAGACCCAGTACTTC,CASSAGTSGGQETQYF
.,TRBV4-3,.,TRBJ1-1,TGCGCCAGCAGCCAAGACAGGGTGTGGGACACTGAAGCTTTCTTT,CASSQDRVWDTEAFF
TRBD1,TRBV9,few,TRBJ2-1,TGTGCCAGCAGCGCTCCCGGGACAGGGGGTAATGAGCAGTTCTTC,CASSAPGTGGNEQFF
.,TRBV28,.,TRBJ1-2,TGTGCCAGCCTCACCGTAACGACAGCGGGCTATGGCTACACCTTC,CASLTVTTAGYGYTF
.,TRBV2,medium-sized,TRBJ2-7,TGTGCCAGCAGGACAGGTAGCTACGAGCAGTACTTC,CASRTGSYEQYF
.,TRBV7-8,.,TRBJ2-5,TGTGCCAGCAGAAGGATGGGGGGGACAACACAAGAGACCCAGTACTTC,CASRRMGGTTQETQYF
TRBD2,TRBV27,.,TRBJ2-3,TGTGCCAGCAGGGGGAATGCGGGGGGCTACACAGATACGCAGTATTTT,CASRGNAGGYTDTQYF
.,TRBV6-4,once,TRBJ2-3,TGTGCCAGCAGTGTTGACATTACAGATACGCAGTATTTT,CASSVDITDTQYF
.,TRBV4-2,.,TRBJ2-3,TGTGCCAGCAGCCCCGCTGCGGGATTTTTAGATACGCAGTATTTT,CASSPAAGFLDTQYF
.,TRBV4-1,.,TRBJ1-4,TGCGCCAGCAGCCCAGGGTTCGGTAATGAAAAACTGTTTTTT,CASSPGFGNEKLFF
.,TRBV5-1,.,TRBJ1-5,TGCGTCAGCAGCTTGGAGGGGGACCTCTGGCCCCAGCATTTT,CVSSLEGDLWPQHF
.,TRBV11-3,.,TRBJ2-1,TGTGCCAGCAGCTTAGATGTTAGCGGTGAGCAGTTCTTC,CASSLDVSGEQFF
.,TRBV11-3,.,TRBJ2-3,TGTGCCAGCAGCCGAGGTGACGATACGCAGTATTTT,CASSRGDDTQYF
TRBD2,TRBV13,.,TRBJ2-3,TGTGCCAGCAGACCCTCCTCGGTGGGGGGGAGCACAGATACGCAGTATTTT,CASRPSSVGGSTDTQYF
TRBD2,TRBV6-6,.,TRBJ2-1,TGTGCCAGCAGTCTCGGGACTATCTCCTACAATGAGCAGTTCTTC,CASSLGTISYNEQFF
TRBD2,TRBV7-3,once,TRBJ2-1,TGTGCCAGCAGCTTACTGACTAGCCACAATGAGCAGTTCTTC,CASSLLTSHNEQFF
.,TRBV7-9,.,TRBJ2-1,TGTGCCAGCAGCTTAGCTCAGGGAAGCTACAATGAGCAGTTCTTC,CASSLAQGSYNEQFF
TRBD1,TRBV28,once,TRBJ1-1,TGTGCCAGCACCAGGGGGTACCACACTGAAGCTTTCTTT,CASTRGYHTEAFF
.,TRBV4-3,.,TRBJ1-5,TGCGCCAGCAGCCAAGGCAGGGGTCAGCCCCAGCATTTT,CASSQGRGQPQHF
.,TRBV6-6,once,TRBJ2-1,TGTGCCAGCAGTCTGGGAGCGCACAATGAGCAGTTCTTC,CASSLGAHNEQFF
.,TRBV18,large,TRBJ2-2,TGTGCCAGCTCACCTCTAGGCGAGCTGTTTTTT,CASSPLGELFF
TRBD1,TRBV4-2,.,TRBJ2-5,TGTGCCAGCAGCCAGACCACAGGGGTGGGCCAAGAGACCCAGTACTTC,CASSQTTGVGQETQYF
TRBD2,TRBV5-4,.,TRBJ2-4,TGTGCCAGCAGCTTACTAGCGGGAGGAAGCAAAAACATTCAGTACTTC,CASSLLAGGSKNIQYF
.,TRBV7-2,.,TRBJ1-5,TGTGCCAGCAGCTCCGGACCAGGGTCGGAGCCCCAGCATTTT,CASSSGPGSEPQHF
TRBD1,TRBV28,.,TRBJ2-7,TGTGCCAGCATGGGCCGGACAGGGGGCAACGAGCAGTACTTC,CASMGRTGGNEQYF
.,TRBV19,medium-sized,TRBJ2-5,TGTGCCAGTAGTCTCGGCACAGTTAAAGAGACCCAGTACTTC,CASSLGTVKETQYF